The 32 T cell receptor beta chains given below trace back to one sample, sequenced in a study of glioma-infiltrating T cells (dated by TCRdb to 2016 to 2017). Sequencer: Illumina MiSeq. The iRepertoire nested amplicon-rescue multiplex PCR (arm-PCR) platform was used to amplify TCR alpha and beta CDR3 regions from RNA. TCRdb cleaned the public reads at Q25 with fastp, built clones with MiXCR and kept in-frame beta chains. Every CDR3 protein is listed once, alongside the most common genes and DNA of its rows. The sample records around 130,000 distinct CDR3 sequences, under 30% of which are singletons. The top ten constitute about a quarter of the sample. Sequenced sample: glioma tissue, nonneoplastic brain tissue, or PBMCs (not recorded which). The receptor source for this set is a human donor with low-grade glioma or glioblastoma, undergoing nonglioma brain surgery, or in good health (not recorded which).

This clonotype appeared a few times. The chain uses TRBV7-9 and TRBJ2-5, with unresolved D. From germline, CDR1 is SEHNR and CDR2 FQNEAQ (reference sequence). The CDR3 length is 14 residues. V dropped 8 bases and J dropped 4 bases, with 17 bases sitting between them. CDR3 residues: CASVRSQASETQYF. The CDR3 region has the DNA TGTGCCAGCGTCAGGAGCCAGGCCTCAGAGACCCAGTACTTC.

V and J are TRBV9 and TRBJ1-4; tentative D call: TRBD1 (6 bases). The V end lost 0 bases, the J end lost 8 bases, and 11 bases lay between the germline ends. This CDR3 contains 14 residues. The germline CDR1 and CDR2 sequences are SGDLS and YYNGEE. This CDR3 reads CASSVGTADEKLFF. The CDR3 DNA follows: TGTGCCAGCAGCGTAGGGACAGCCGACGAAAAACTGTTTTTT.

The genes are TRBV25-1 and TRBJ2-1, with 8 bases matching TRBD1. The CDR3 loop spans 14 amino acids. Germline V lookup: CDR1 MGHDK, CDR2 SYGVNS. Unmatched junction bases numbered 6, after V lost 7 bases and J lost 4 bases. The CDR3 DNA sequence: TGTGCCAGCAAGGGACAGGTGGGTTACAATGAGCAGTTCTTC. This encodes CASKGQVGYNEQFF.

The DNA for the CDR3 is TGTGCCAGCAGTTTCCGGGACAGGGGGCGGTCCGATAAATATGAGCAGTTCTTC. Amino acid sequence: CASSFRDRGRSDKYEQFF. The V and J genes are TRBV6-1 and TRBJ2-1, with 12 bases aligning to TRBD1. Germline CDR1 reads MNHNS; CDR2 reads SASEGT. V lost 5 bases, J lost 8 bases, and 16 bases stayed unmatched. The CDR3 spans 18 residues.

This clonotype was observed a few times. The chain recombines TRBV5-8 with TRBJ1-1, with D hard to call. The ends were cut back, 6 bases at V and 7 bases at J, with 7 bases in the middle. The CDR3 covers 10 residues. Germline CDR1 and CDR2: SGHTS and YDEGEE. CDR3 DNA sequence: TGTGCCAGCATTAGGTATGAAGCTTTCTTT. Residues: CASIRYEAFF.

The V gene is TRBV19, the J gene TRBJ2-1, with 7 bases matching TRBD1. The germline V gene has CDR1 LNHDA and CDR2 SQIVND (reference sequence). The V gene end was trimmed by 5 bases and the J gene end by 0 bases; junction bases not matched to a gene: 4. This CDR3 has 15 residues. The CDR3 bases are TGTGCCAGTAGTGACAGGGCGAGCTCCTACAATGAGCAGTTCTTC. Translation: CASSDRASSYNEQFF. Full variable domain (remainder filled in from reference TRBV19 and TRBJ2-1): DGGITQSPKYLFRKEGQNVTLSCEQNLNHDAMYWYRQDPGQGLRLIYYSQIVNDFQKGDIAEGYSVSREKKESFPLTVTSAQKNPTAFYLCASSDRASSYNEQFFGPGTRLTVL.

The chain uses TRBV3-1 and TRBJ1-1; D unresolved. Per the germline V gene, CDR1 is LGHDT and CDR2 is YNNKEL (reference sequence). The CDR3 runs 13 residues. The V gene lost 3 bases and the J gene lost 7 bases, with 12 bases spanning the gap. The CDR3 DNA is TGTGCCAGCAGCCATATGGGCGCCGGTGAAGCTTTCTTT. Its translation: CASSHMGAGEAFF.

The rearrangement uses TRBV6-2 or TRBV6-3 and TRBJ2-2, with a tentative D call TRBD1 (6 bases). This CDR3 comprises 16 residues. Per germline, CDR1 MNHEY and CDR2 SVGEGT. The V gene lost 7 bases and the J gene lost 6 bases, with 21 bases spanning the gap. The CDR3 loop is CASTLAEGVIPGELFF. The CDR3 coding sequence is TGTGCCAGCACGCTAGCAGAGGGGGTGATCCCCGGGGAGCTGTTTTTT.

This clonotype has a handful of counts. This rearrangement joins TRBV24-1 to TRBJ1-5, with TRBD1 identical over 10 bases. After removal of 4 bases from V and 5 bases from J, the junction contained 4 bases not matched to a gene. The length of the CDR3 is 15 residues. The germline gives CDR1 KGHDR, CDR2 SFDVKD. CDR3 coding DNA: TGTGCCACCAGTGAAACCGGGACAGGGGATCAGCCCCAGCATTTT. Protein: CATSETGTGDQPQHF.

This clonotype was recorded at least ten times. The chain couples TRBV3-1 to TRBJ2-1; D is tentatively TRBD1 or TRBD2 (5 bases each). The germline CDR1 and CDR2 sequences are LGHDT and YNNKEL (reference sequence). This CDR3 is built from 18 residues. Trimming took off 4 bases at V and 0 bases at J, with 19 bases between the two ends. As DNA, the CDR3 is TGTGCCAGCAGCCGAACCTTTGGGACGCCGAGCTCCTACAATGAGCAGTTCTTC. Protein product: CASSRTFGTPSSYNEQFF.

The J gene is TRBJ1-1, the V gene TRBV2; no firm D call. V lost 6 bases to trimming and J lost 1 base, with 12 bases between them. The CDR3 runs 14 residues. The germline gives CDR1 SNHLY, CDR2 FYNNEI. Here the CDR3 reads CASRVDPPNTEAFF. Written as DNA, the CDR3 is TGTGCCAGCAGGGTGGACCCGCCGAACACTGAAGCTTTCTTT.

The rearrangement links TRBV20-1 to TRBJ1-3; 10 bases map to TRBD1. The CDR3 loop spans 17 amino acids. After removal of 0 bases from V and 1 base from J, the junction contained 6 bases not matched to a gene. The germline CDR1 and CDR2 sequences are DFQATT and SNEGSKA (reference sequence). CDR3 sequence: CSARDPGQGLSGNTIYF. In nucleotides, the CDR3 is TGCAGTGCTAGAGATCCGGGACAGGGGCTATCTGGAAACACCATATATTTT.

In this sample, this clonotype turned up a few times. The J gene is TRBJ1-6, the V gene TRBV4-1; possibly TRBD1 for D (5 bases). V lost 5 bases, J lost 10 bases, and 18 bases lay in between. This CDR3 region has 15 residues. Germline CDR1 is MGHRA and CDR2 is YSYEKL. The CDR3 sequence: CASSSTGLGGSPLHF. For the CDR3, the DNA is TGCGCCAGCAGCTCTACGGGGCTTGGGGGATCACCCCTCCACTTT.

This clonotype showed up just a few times. This chain uses TRBV28 with TRBJ1-2; a possible D gene is TRBD1 (6 bases). Trimming stripped 4 bases from V and 2 bases from J, with 11 bases between. CDR1 MDHEN and CDR2 SYDVKM come from the germline V gene. The CDR3 has 14 amino acids. The CDR3 reads CASSSIGGNYGYTF. CDR3 nucleotides: TGTGCCAGCAGTTCGATAGGGGGAAACTATGGCTACACCTTC.

The V and J genes are TRBV24-1 and TRBJ1-5; 7 bases line up with TRBD1. CDR1 is KGHDR and CDR2 is SFDVKD in the germline V gene. The V gene end was trimmed by 4 bases and the J gene end by 3 bases; junction bases not matched to a gene: 2. The CDR3 is 14 amino acids. CDR3 in amino acids: CATSETGPNQPQHF. For the CDR3, the DNA is TGTGCCACCAGTGAGACAGGGCCCAATCAGCCCCAGCATTTT.

This clonotype turned up a few times. The chain employs TRBV12-3 or TRBV12-4 and TRBJ2-1, with D tentatively TRBD1 (5 bases). The CDR3 sequence is 15 residues long. V lost 7 bases, J lost 3 bases, and 16 bases lay in between. Written as DNA, the CDR3 is TGTGCCAGCACCCCGAGACAGAGACTCTACAATGAGCAGTTCTTC. This sequence encodes CASTPRQRLYNEQFF.

Comment on this clonotype: A much bigger clone sits one base away, suggesting this may be a read error. V gene TRBV25-1 combines with J gene TRBJ2-3; D gene unclear. The length of the CDR3 is 13 residues. Germline V CDR1 and CDR2: MGHDK, SYGVNS. The CDR3 DNA follows: TGTGCCAGCAGTGATCCGTCAGGAGATAAGCAGTATTTT. Protein sequence: CASSDPSGDKQYF.

This clonotype was observed a few times. The rearrangement uses TRBV5-1 and TRBJ2-3, with D perhaps matching TRBD1 or TRBD2 (7 bases each). The germline gives CDR1 SGHRS, CDR2 YFSETQ. V gave up 1 base and J gave up 4 bases, with 13 bases separating them. This CDR3 is built from 15 residues. CDR3 in amino acids: CASSLTAGGADTQYF. CDR3 in DNA: TGCGCCAGCAGCTTGACGGCAGGGGGGGCAGATACGCAGTATTTT.

The chain joins TRBV7-3 to TRBJ2-1; 12 bases are a match to TRBD2. The V and J ends lost 2 bases and 8 bases, in that order; junction bases with no gene match: 1. The germline gives CDR1 SGHTA, CDR2 FQGTGA. The CDR3 contains 14 residues. The CDR3 bases are TGTGCCAGCAGCTTACGGACTAGCGGGGATGAGCAGTTCTTC. Translated, it gives CASSLRTSGDEQFF.

This clonotype was picked up many times. DNA for the CDR3: TGTGCCAGCAGCCTACGGGACAGGGGATATGGCTACACCTTC. Protein sequence: CASSLRDRGYGYTF. The rearrangement joins TRBV27 to TRBJ1-2, with 10 nucleotides matching TRBD1. Germline loops: CDR1 MNHEY, CDR2 SMNVEV (reference sequence). This CDR3 spans 14 amino acids. V lost 6 bases to trimming and J lost 5 bases; unmatched junction nucleotides: 6.

This clonotype showed up just once. A junction boundary mismatches the germline segment, possibly from a read error. The chain carries TRBV7-3 and TRBJ2-6; D is perhaps TRBD1 (6 bases). From germline, CDR1 is SGHTA and CDR2 FQGTGA. CDR3 length equals 14 residues. DNA of the CDR3: TGTGCCAGCAGATCAGGGGTTGGGGTCAACGTCCTGACTTTC. The encoded protein is CASRSGVGVNVLTF.

As for this clonotype: Just one base apart from a much larger clone, this may be a read error. No conserved phenylalanine or tryptophan is present at the end of the CDR3, so a read error is the likely explanation. The chain employs TRBV28 and TRBJ2-5; 7 bases fit TRBD2. The CDR3 is 15 amino acids. Germline-derived CDR1 and CDR2 are MDHEN and SYDVKM. With 4 bases clipped from V and 5 bases from J, the junction kept 10 bases outside the gene matches. The DNA of the CDR3 is TGTGCCAGCAGTTCCTCGGGGGAGGGTAGCGAGACCCAGTACGTC. Translating it yields CASSSSGEGSETQYV.

This clonotype turned up a few times. J is TRBJ1-2 and V is TRBV7-2, with 9 nucleotides matching TRBD1. V lost 3 bases to trimming and J lost 8 bases; unmatched junction nucleotides: 7. The CDR3 consists of 14 residues. Germline V gives CDR1 SGHTA, CDR2 FQGNSA. The CDR3 DNA is TGTGCCAGCAGCTTCCCGAGGGACAGGGAAGGCTACACCTTC. Amino acids: CASSFPRDREGYTF.

The chain carries TRBV6-2 or TRBV6-3 and TRBJ2-6; 13 nucleotides align to TRBD2. This CDR3 has 18 residues. The trim removed 5 bases at V and 4 bases at J, leaving 8 bases unmatched. Germline V gene sequence: CDR1 MNHEY, CDR2 SVGEGT. The CDR3 DNA follows: TGTGCCAGCAGTGGGACTAGCGGGGTAACGGGGGGGGCCAACGTCCTGACTTTC. This gives the protein CASSGTSGVTGGANVLTF.

This clonotype was found a few times. The chain employs TRBV11-3 and TRBJ2-7; D may be TRBD2 (5 bases). Looked up from germline, CDR1 is SGHNT and CDR2 is YENEEA. The CDR3 contains 12 residues. Trimming shortened V by 5 bases and J by 5 bases, and 10 bases separated the two germline ends. The CDR3 sequence: CASSPGVDEQYV. The DNA for the CDR3 is TGTGCCAGCAGCCCCGGGGTGGACGAGCAGTACGTC.

V gene TRBV24-1 combines with J gene TRBJ1-5; possible D gene TRBD1, 5 bases. This CDR3 is built from 15 residues. In germline, CDR1 is KGHDR, CDR2 SFDVKD. V shed 11 bases and J shed 7 bases, with 23 bases lying between them. CDR3 amino acids: CASRPRGEAGQPQHF. CDR3 sequence (DNA): TGTGCCAGCAGACCAAGGGGTGAAGCGGGGCAGCCCCAGCATTTT.

The chain combines TRBV28 with TRBJ2-1; 10 bases line up with TRBD2. The CDR3 runs 17 residues. V trimming: 6 bases; J trimming: 1 base; junction bases outside the gene matches: 9. Germline assignment: CDR1 MDHEN and CDR2 SYDVKM. The DNA of the CDR3 is TGTGCCAGCAGCCCGTATCTAGCGGGGGTATCCTACAATGAGCAGTTCTTC. Its protein product is CASSPYLAGVSYNEQFF.

Details on this clonotype: The junction does not match germline at one end; this may be a read error. This sequence joins TRBV6-6 and TRBJ2-2; D may be TRBD2 (7 bases). CDR3 length: 15 amino acids. Germline CDR1 MNHNY, CDR2 SVGAGI (reference sequence). The CDR3, as DNA: TGTGCCATCAGTGAGGGGGGACTAAGGGCCGGGGAGCTGTTTTTT. As protein: CAISEGGLRAGELFF.

This clonotype came up many times. V is TRBV6-1 and J is TRBJ2-5; D is tentatively TRBD1 or TRBD2 (5 bases each). CDR3 size: 13 residues. V was pared by 6 bases and J by 3 bases, with 11 bases between. The V gene's germline CDR1 is MNHNS and CDR2 SASEGT. The CDR3, as DNA: TGTGCCAGCAGATCCGGGACGGAAGAGACCCAGTACTTC. As protein: CASRSGTEETQYF.

This clonotype has only a few counts. This chain connects TRBV2 to TRBJ1-5; TRBD1 is a possible D gene (5 bases). CDR1 is SNHLY and CDR2 is FYNNEI in the germline V gene. The CDR3 has 14 residues. Trimming stripped 2 bases from V and 5 bases from J, with 10 bases between. CDR3: CASSEQGVDQPQHF. The DNA for the CDR3 is TGTGCCAGCAGTGAACAGGGAGTGGATCAGCCCCAGCATTTT.

By share of the sample, this clonotype is medium-sized (0.01 to 0.1%). The chain is built from TRBV20-1 and TRBJ2-3; 7 bases align to TRBD2. V gave up 4 bases and J gave up 10 bases; unmatched junction bases: 11. The CDR3 is 13 amino acids. Germline V CDR1 and CDR2: DFQATT, SNEGSKA (reference sequence). In nucleotides, the CDR3 is TGCAGTGCTAAGTTTGGGGGGGGATTGGCGCAGTATTTT. Its translation: CSAKFGGGLAQYF.

This chain links TRBV7-2 with TRBJ2-5; possible D gene TRBD1, 6 bases. There are 15 residues in the CDR3. Trimming cost V 1 base and J 5 bases, with 14 bases left between them. Germline V gene data show CDR1 as SGHTA and CDR2 as FQGNSA. CDR3 region: CASSLEGQILETQYF. The CDR3 DNA is TGTGCCAGCAGCTTAGAGGGACAAATACTGGAGACCCAGTACTTC.